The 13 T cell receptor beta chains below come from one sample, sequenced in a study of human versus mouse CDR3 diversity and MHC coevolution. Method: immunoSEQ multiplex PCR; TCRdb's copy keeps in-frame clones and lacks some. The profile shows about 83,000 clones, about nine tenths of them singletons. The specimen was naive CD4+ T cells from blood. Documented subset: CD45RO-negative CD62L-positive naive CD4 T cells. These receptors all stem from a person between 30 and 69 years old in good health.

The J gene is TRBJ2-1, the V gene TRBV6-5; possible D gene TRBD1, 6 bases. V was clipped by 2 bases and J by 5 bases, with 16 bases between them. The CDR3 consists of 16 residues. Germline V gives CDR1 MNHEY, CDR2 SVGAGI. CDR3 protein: CASSYTRTELNNEQFF. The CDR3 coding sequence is TGTGCCAGCAGTTACACCAGGACAGAACTCAACAATGAGCAGTTCTTC.

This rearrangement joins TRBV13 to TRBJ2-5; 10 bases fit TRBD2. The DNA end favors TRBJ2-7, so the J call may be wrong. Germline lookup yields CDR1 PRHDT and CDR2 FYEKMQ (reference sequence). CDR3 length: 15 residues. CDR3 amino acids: CASSFSGRLTYEQYF. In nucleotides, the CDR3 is TGTGCCAGCAGCTTTAGCGGGAGGTTAACCTACGAGCAGTACTTC.

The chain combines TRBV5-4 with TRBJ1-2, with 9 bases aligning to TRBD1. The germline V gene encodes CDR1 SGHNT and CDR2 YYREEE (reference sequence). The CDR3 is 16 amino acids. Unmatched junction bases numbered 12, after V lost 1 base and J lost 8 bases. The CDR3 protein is CASSLPGQGVGGGYTF. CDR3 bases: TGTGCCAGCAGCTTGCCGGGACAGGGAGTTGGCGGCGGCTACACCTTC. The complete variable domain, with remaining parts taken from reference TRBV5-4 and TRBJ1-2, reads ETGVTQSPTHLIKTRGQQVTLRCSSQSGHNTVSWYQQALGQGPQFIFQYYREEENGRGNFPPRFSGLQFPNYSSELNVNALELDDSALYLCASSLPGQGVGGGYTFGSGTRLTVV.

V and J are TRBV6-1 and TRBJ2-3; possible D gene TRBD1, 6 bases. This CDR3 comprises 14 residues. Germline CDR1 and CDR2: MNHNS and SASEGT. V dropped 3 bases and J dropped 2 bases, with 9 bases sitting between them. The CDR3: CASSDRGPTDTQYF. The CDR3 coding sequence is TGTGCCAGCAGTGACAGGGGCCCCACAGATACGCAGTATTTT.

DNA for the CDR3: TGTGCCAGCTCACAATCGTCAGGGGTAGATGGCTACACCTTC. As protein: CASSQSSGVDGYTF. The chain combines TRBV18 with TRBJ1-2; D perhaps matches TRBD1 (6 bases). The germline gives CDR1 KGHSH, CDR2 LQKENI. The ends were cut back, 4 bases at V and 6 bases at J, with 15 bases in the middle. CDR3 length equals 14 residues.

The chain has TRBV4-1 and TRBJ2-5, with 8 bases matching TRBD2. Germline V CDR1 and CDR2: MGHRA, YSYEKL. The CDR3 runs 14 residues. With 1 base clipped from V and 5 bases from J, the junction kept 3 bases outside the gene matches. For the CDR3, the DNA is TGCGCCAGCAGCCAAGTGCCGGGAGGGGAGACCCAGTACTTC. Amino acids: CASSQVPGGETQYF.

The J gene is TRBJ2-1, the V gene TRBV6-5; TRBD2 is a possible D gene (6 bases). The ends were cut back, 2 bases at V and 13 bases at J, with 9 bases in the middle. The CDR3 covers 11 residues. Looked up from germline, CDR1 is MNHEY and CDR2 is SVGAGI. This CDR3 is CASSYGGTQFF. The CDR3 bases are TGTGCCAGCAGTTACGGGGGGACTCAGTTCTTC.

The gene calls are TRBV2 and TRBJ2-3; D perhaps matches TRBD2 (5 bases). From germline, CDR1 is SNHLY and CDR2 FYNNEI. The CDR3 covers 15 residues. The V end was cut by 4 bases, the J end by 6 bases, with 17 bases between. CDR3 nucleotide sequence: TGTGCCAGCAGTGTGCAAGGACTCCAAACCGATACGCAGTATTTT. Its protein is CASSVQGLQTDTQYF.

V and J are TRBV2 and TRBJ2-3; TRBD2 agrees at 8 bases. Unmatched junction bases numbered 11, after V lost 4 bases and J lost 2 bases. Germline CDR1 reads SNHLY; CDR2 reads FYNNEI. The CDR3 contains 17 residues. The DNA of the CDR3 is TGTGCCAGCAGTGGAGCCCCGGGACTAGTTTCCACAGATACGCAGTATTTT. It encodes CASSGAPGLVSTDTQYF.

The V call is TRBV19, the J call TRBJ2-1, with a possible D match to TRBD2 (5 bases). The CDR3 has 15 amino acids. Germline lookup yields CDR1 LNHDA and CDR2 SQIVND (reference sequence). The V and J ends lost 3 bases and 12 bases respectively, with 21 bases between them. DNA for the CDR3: TGTGCCAGTAGTATCGGCCTAGCCGCCACCTCCGGGCAGTTCTTC. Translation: CASSIGLAATSGQFF.

The CDR3 coding sequence is TGTGCCTGGAGTGTATCCGGGGGATCCTACGAGCAGTACTTC. Translating it yields CAWSVSGGSYEQYF. The chain joins TRBV30 to TRBJ2-7; perhaps TRBD2 as D (6 bases). The ends were cut back, 0 bases at V and 1 base at J, with 10 bases in the middle. The CDR3 is 14 residues long. From germline, CDR1 is GTSNPN and CDR2 SVGIG (reference sequence).

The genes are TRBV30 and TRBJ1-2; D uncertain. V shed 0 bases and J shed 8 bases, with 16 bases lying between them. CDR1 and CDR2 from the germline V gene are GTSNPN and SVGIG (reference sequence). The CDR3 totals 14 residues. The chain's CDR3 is CAWSVQFRSRGYTF. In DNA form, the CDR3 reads TGTGCCTGGAGTGTACAATTCCGGAGCCGCGGCTACACCTTC. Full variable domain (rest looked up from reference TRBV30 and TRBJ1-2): SQTIHQWPATLVQPVGSPLSLECTVEGTSNPNLYWYRQAAGRGLQLLFYSVGIGQISSEVPQNLSASRPQDRQFILSSKKLLLSDSGFYLCAWSVQFRSRGYTFGSGTRLTVV.

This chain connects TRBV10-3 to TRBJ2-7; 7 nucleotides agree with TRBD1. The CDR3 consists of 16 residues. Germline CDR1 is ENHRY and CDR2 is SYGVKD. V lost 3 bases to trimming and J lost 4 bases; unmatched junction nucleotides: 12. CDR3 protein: CAISDWTGPRAYEQYF. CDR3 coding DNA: TGTGCCATCAGTGATTGGACAGGTCCTCGTGCGTACGAGCAGTACTTC.